The rows below give T cell receptor beta chains drawn from one sample of a study of identical twins. TCRdb ran MiXCR on the 5' RACE reads and lists one entry per CDR3 protein. The table records a few hundred thousand distinct CDR3 sequences, roughly 8% of them present only once. These data also featured in a second study, about yellow fever vaccine responses in identical twins.

The sequencing sample was made of CD8+ T cells sorted from blood. The source of these receptors is a woman between 18 and 30 years old in good health. CDR3s leave out the opening cysteine and the closing phenylalanine or tryptophan.

v_gene	CDR3aa
TRBV7-6	ASSKSGTSGDNEQF
TRBV7-9	ASSLQDMELF
TRBV2	ASRELQGAGTDTQY
TRBV9	ASSGIAGYTDTQY
TRBV28	ASSLWPPREGRDNEQF
TRBV11-2	ASSLGLGAYEQY
TRBV28	ASIHPGRETQY
TRBV4-3	ASSQAKWDEQF
TRBV28	ASSYRDTSTDTQY
TRBV7-9	ASSFVSGVYGYT
TRBV7-9	ASSLPTSRGQYGYT
TRBV9	ASSVDGLAGRYNEQF
TRBV5-1	ASSRGTGPGETQY
TRBV12-3/TRBV12-4	ASSFLAERTDTQY
TRBV7-3	ASSSTGDEQF
TRBV7-9	ASSQNDDYNEQF
TRBV7-2	ASSLGTSKADTQY
TRBV27	ASRMGQQNTEAF
TRBV28	ASSYSSGLDFYEQY
TRBV9	ASSVEAFSYNEQF
TRBV29-1	SVEGNYGYT
TRBV7-8	ASSLEASGRDEQY
TRBV24-1	ATSDWGSEQY
TRBV7-2	ASSLADSYNEQF
TRBV7-3	ASSPRAGRNTEAF
TRBV15	ATSRSRDGELF
TRBV27	ASSSRTGSYNEQF
TRBV14	ASSQVFRSQLIYEQY
TRBV4-3	ASSQDLQGADYEQY
TRBV15	ATSYGQGATDTQY
TRBV7-3	ASSSGQGEANVLT
TRBV27	ASSSGTGVDTGELF
TRBV25-1	ASSKTDQPQH
TRBV5-1	ASSLEFWFSNTEAF
TRBV6-1	ASSVLGSGNTIY
TRBV7-9	ASSSGEDTQY
TRBV12-3/TRBV12-4	ASSFGTGGNEKLF
TRBV6-1	ASIQQTSGDTQY
TRBV29-1	SVERTGLGNTEAF
TRBV10-3	AISDLTWEFNYGYT
TRBV4-1	ASSQMFSYEQY
TRBV7-2	ASSLVGGTGANVLT
TRBV30	AWTSSGHTDTQY
TRBV20-1	SARDFDRGIQETQY
TRBV7-2	ASSLAGGTGPSSYNEQF
TRBV5-1	ASSLAYGGTEAF
TRBV15	ATSRTSGGNTGELF
TRBV6-1	ASSVTGGSEQY
TRBV4-3	ASSQEGFSYEQY
TRBV15	ATSRTGTGGGYEQY
TRBV7-6	ASSLKYGDEQY
TRBV20-1	SARRTGDSTQH